Shown below are 10 T cell receptor beta chains from a single sample sequenced in a study of blood T cell repertoires in COVID-19. Assay used: immunoSEQ multiplex PCR; TCRdb lists only in-frame clones, some missing. The data show under 150,000 clones, over 75% seen once. What was sequenced was PBMCs or T cells enriched from blood (not recorded which). Source of these receptors: a woman in her twenties or thirties with acute COVID-19.

V gene TRBV18 combines with J gene TRBJ1-1, with TRBD1 as a possible D gene (5 bases). The germline V gene has CDR1 KGHSH and CDR2 LQKENI. Trimming pared 3 bases from V and 3 bases from J, leaving 14 bases between. The CDR3 totals 15 residues. This chain's CDR3 is CASSPGLGGDTEAFF. Written as DNA, the CDR3 is TGTGCCAGCTCACCGGGTCTGGGGGGGGACACTGAAGCTTTCTTT.

The chain combines TRBV7-3 with TRBJ1-5; maybe TRBD1 (5 bases). V was pared by 2 bases and J by 7 bases, with 9 bases between. This CDR3 is built from 13 residues. Germline-derived CDR1 and CDR2 are SGHTA and FQGTGA. The CDR3 nucleotides read TGTGCCAGCAGCTTAGGGGGGGACCAGCCCCAGCATTTT. This sequence encodes CASSLGGDQPQHF.

The chain recombines TRBV9 with TRBJ1-5; TRBD1 might be the D (5 bases). Trimming stripped 4 bases from V and 6 bases from J, with 11 bases between. The CDR3 has 13 residues. Germline CDR1 is SGDLS and CDR2 is YYNGEE. The CDR3 DNA sequence: TGTGCCAGCAGCCCGGAGGGGTTTCAGCCCCAGCATTTT. Translation gives CASSPEGFQPQHF.

The rearrangement joins TRBV27 to TRBJ2-1; 7 bases align to TRBD2. CDR1 is MNHEY and CDR2 is SMNVEV in the germline V gene (reference sequence). The CDR3 totals 13 residues. V lost 8 bases, J lost 3 bases, and 4 bases stayed unmatched. Here the CDR3 reads CASGERDYNEQFF. The CDR3 coding sequence is TGTGCCAGCGGGGAGCGGGACTACAATGAGCAGTTCTTC.

J is TRBJ2-7 and V is TRBV10-3, with TRBD2 matching over 7 bases. CDR1 is ENHRY, CDR2 SYGVKD, per germline. The ends lost 8 bases at V and 5 bases at J; junction bases unmatched: 9. The CDR3 is 13 residues long. CDR3 sequence (DNA): TGTGCCATCCGCGGGCGGGAGAGCGACGAGCAGTACTTC. It codes for CAIRGRESDEQYF.

This clone was counted once. The V and J genes are TRBV7-9 and TRBJ2-1; D remains unclear. Germline CDR1 reads SEHNR; CDR2 reads FQNEAQ (reference sequence). The length of the CDR3 is 14 residues. V was clipped by 1 base and J by 3 bases, with 7 bases between them. CDR3 nucleotide sequence: TGTGCCAGCAGCTTAGACAGAAACTACAATGAGCAGTTCTTC. This encodes CASSLDRNYNEQFF.

The CDR3 protein is CAISYNLGQGTGELFF. The DNA for the CDR3 is TGTGCCATCAGCTATAATTTGGGACAGGGAACCGGGGAGCTGTTTTTT. The rearrangement links TRBV10-3 to TRBJ2-2, with 9 bases fitting TRBD1. V lost 6 bases, J lost 5 bases, and 10 bases stayed unmatched. This CDR3 comprises 16 residues. Germline CDR1 ENHRY, CDR2 SYGVKD.

The chain has TRBV6-5 and TRBJ2-4; D perhaps matches TRBD2 (5 bases). CDR3 length: 15 amino acids. Trimming left V 2 bases short and J 0 bases short, with 8 bases between. Germline V CDR1 and CDR2: MNHEY, SVGAGI. CDR3 DNA: TGTGCCAGCAGTTACCCCGGGGTAGCCAAAAACATTCAGTACTTC. Translating it yields CASSYPGVAKNIQYF.

The chain joins TRBV7-6 to TRBJ1-5; 10 nucleotides agree with TRBD1. CDR1 is SGHVS, CDR2 FNYEAQ, per germline. Germline trimming cut 1 base from V and 1 base from J; bases unmatched to any gene: 4. The CDR3 is made up of 17 amino acids. The CDR3, as DNA: TGTGCCAGCAGCTTAGGACAGGGGGCGCGGAGCAATCAGCCCCAGCATTTT. Translated: CASSLGQGARSNQPQHF.

The rearrangement joins TRBV7-9 to TRBJ2-1; D uncertain. Between the trimmed V and J ends, which lost 2 bases and 9 bases, there was a span of 5 bases. Germline CDR1 and CDR2: SEHNR and FQNEAQ (reference sequence). The CDR3 spans 11 residues. The CDR3: CASSLYSEQFF. The CDR3, as DNA: TGTGCCAGCAGCTTATACTCTGAGCAGTTCTTC.